This T cell receptor (beta chain) was sequenced in a study of neurological immune-mediated disorders. Germline CDR1 and CDR2: KGHDR and SFDVKD. This CDR3 spans 16 amino acids. V shed 4 bases, J shed 2 bases, and the junction held 6 bases outside the gene matches. TCRdb redid the calling of the 5' RACE reads with MiXCR, one entry per CDR3 protein. The data show around 79,000 distinct CDR3 sequences, roughly 15% seen once. This clonotype was recorded at least ten times. The sample was PBMCs. The V gene is TRBV24-1, the J gene TRBJ2-1; the match to TRBD2 covers 8 bases. This sequence was found in a woman between 50 and 59 years old in good health. The CDR3 reads CATSDPSGGAYNEQFF. The CDR3 coding sequence is TGTGCCACCAGTGACCCAAGCGGGGGCGCCTACAATGAGCAGTTCTTC.